This passage covers 30 T cell receptor beta chains from one sample sequenced in a study of memory CD4+ T cells and cytomegalovirus serostatus (dated by TCRdb to the late 2010s). Single viable CD3+CD4+CD8-CD45RO+ cells were sorted as memory CD4+ T cells on a FACSAria II. The library relied on the immunoSEQ multiplex PCR assay. TCRdb stores this immuneACCESS table with in-frame sequences only. Part of the clones is absent; in the studies checked, under half of the shortfall reflects unresolved V genes, and no reason is known for the rest. In this sample the table shows over 45,000 clones, more than 75% of which occur a single time. The ten top clones hold approximately 0.39% of the sample. Sequencing was carried out using memory CD4+ T cells from blood. The receptors come from an adult in good health and CMV-seronegative.

This chain joins TRBV6-5 and TRBJ1-2, with D uncertain. Trimming cost V 4 bases and J 0 bases, with 12 bases left between them. Germline CDR1 and CDR2: MNHEY and SVGAGI. This CDR3 has 15 residues. CDR3 loop: CASSWSSGANYGYTF. CDR3 in DNA: TGTGCCAGCAGTTGGTCGTCAGGAGCTAACTATGGCTACACCTTC.

The chain carries TRBV28 and TRBJ2-1, with 12 bases matching TRBD2. This CDR3 comprises 15 residues. Germline trimming cut 8 bases from V and 7 bases from J; bases unmatched to any gene: 9. CDR1 and CDR2 from the germline V gene are MDHEN and SYDVKM. The CDR3 DNA reads as TGTGCCAGCGTTTCCACTAGCGGGGGGATGAATGAGCAGTTCTTC. It specifies CASVSTSGGMNEQFF.

The chain couples TRBV6-6 to TRBJ2-3; D is unresolved. The V end was cut by 5 bases, the J end by 0 bases, with 9 bases between. Looked up from germline, CDR1 is MNHNY and CDR2 is SVGAGI (reference sequence). The CDR3 contains 14 residues. This CDR3 is CASSDFDSTDTQYF. The CDR3 region has the DNA TGTGCCAGCAGTGACTTCGACAGCACAGATACGCAGTATTTT.

The chain carries TRBV9 and TRBJ2-6; 8 bases map to TRBD1. V lost 6 bases and J lost 0; bases outside the gene matches: 5. This CDR3 has 16 residues. Germline lookup yields CDR1 SGDLS and CDR2 YYNGEE. CDR3 DNA: TGTGCCAGCACCAGAACAGGGGGCTCTGGGGCCAACGTCCTGACTTTC. This translates into CASTRTGGSGANVLTF.

The chain recombines TRBV5-1 with TRBJ2-3; D is ambiguous. CDR3 length equals 16 residues. V lost 0 bases to trimming and J lost 1 base, with 12 bases between them. From germline, CDR1 is SGHRS and CDR2 YFSETQ. Here the CDR3 DNA reads TGCGCCAGCAGCTTGGCTAACCCTGCTGGCACAGATACGCAGTATTTT. Protein product: CASSLANPAGTDTQYF.

V usage is TRBV28 and J usage is TRBJ1-1; 7 nucleotides match TRBD1. This CDR3 is built from 15 residues. With V trimmed by 2 bases and J by 4 bases, 7 bases remained unmatched. Germline-derived CDR1 and CDR2 are MDHEN and SYDVKM. As DNA, the CDR3 is TGTGCCAGCAGTTTAGACGGCAGGGGGAGCACTGAAGCTTTCTTT. It codes for CASSLDGRGSTEAFF.

The chain employs TRBV27 and TRBJ1-1; D may be TRBD1 (6 bases). The CDR3 length is 16 residues. Trimming took 6 bases from V and 0 from J, leaving 17 bases between them. CDR1 is MNHEY and CDR2 is SMNVEV in the germline V gene (reference sequence). The DNA for the CDR3 is TGTGCCAGCAGCTACTACAGGGTGGCAATGAACACTGAAGCTTTCTTT. It codes for CASSYYRVAMNTEAFF.

The chain joins TRBV14 to TRBJ1-1; unclear D gene. Looked up from germline, CDR1 is SGHDN and CDR2 is FVKESK. Deletions cut 6 bases from V and 0 bases from J, with 14 bases between. This CDR3 spans 15 amino acids. In DNA, the CDR3 is TGTGCCAGCAGTCTCATCGGCAGCCTGAACACTGAAGCTTTCTTT. As protein: CASSLIGSLNTEAFF.

CDR3 bases: TGCGCCAGCAGCTATCTAGCGGGCCGAAGTAGGGAGACCCAGTACTTC. Translated, it gives CASSYLAGRSRETQYF. The rearrangement links TRBV5-1 to TRBJ2-5; 8 positions match TRBD2. J gave up 5 bases and V 3 bases, and 12 bases lay outside the gene matches. Germline values: CDR1 SGHRS, CDR2 YFSETQ. There are 16 residues in the CDR3.

The rearrangement joins TRBV9 to TRBJ1-3; no definite D call. The germline V gene encodes CDR1 SGDLS and CDR2 YYNGEE. The V gene lost 2 bases and the J gene lost 0 bases, with 9 bases spanning the gap. The CDR3 contains 15 residues. The CDR3 sequence: CASSVGHRSGNTIYF. CDR3 in DNA: TGTGCCAGCAGCGTGGGCCACCGCTCTGGAAACACCATATATTTT. The complete variable domain, with remaining parts taken from reference TRBV9 and TRBJ1-3, reads DSGVTQTPKHLITATGQRVTLRCSPRSGDLSVYWYQQSLDQGLQFLIQYYNGEERAKGNILERFSAQQFPDLHSELNLSSLELGDSALYFCASSVGHRSGNTIYFGEGSWLTVV.

The chain employs TRBV6-1 and TRBJ2-7; D is ambiguous. The CDR3 totals 13 residues. CDR1 is MNHNS and CDR2 is SASEGT in the germline V gene. V was pared by 7 bases and J by 7 bases, with 17 bases between. The CDR3 is CASKGPPAGEQYF. The CDR3 DNA sequence: TGTGCCAGCAAAGGCCCTCCCGCTGGAGAGCAGTACTTC.

The chain links TRBV28 to TRBJ2-7; D is ambiguous. This CDR3 spans 14 amino acids. The V gene's germline CDR1 is MDHEN and CDR2 SYDVKM. Between the trimmed V and J ends, which lost 2 bases and 5 bases, there was a span of 13 bases. DNA for the CDR3: TGTGCCAGCAGTTTACCCAGGTATGGGGACGAGCAGTACTTC. Translation gives CASSLPRYGDEQYF.

The chain recombines TRBV6-1 with TRBJ1-5; D remains unclear. The germline CDR1 and CDR2 sequences are MNHNS and SASEGT. The CDR3 sequence is 15 residues long. V lost 2 bases to trimming and J lost 6 bases, with 14 bases between them. CDR3 residues: CASSEWAMLTQPQHF. CDR3 bases: TGTGCCAGCAGTGAATGGGCCATGTTGACTCAGCCCCAGCATTTT.

The chain joins TRBV9 to TRBJ2-7; the D is unclear. Per the germline V gene, CDR1 is SGDLS and CDR2 is YYNGEE. Trimming stripped 0 bases from V and 1 base from J, with 20 bases between. The CDR3 extends over 18 amino acids. The CDR3 spells CASSVGFSRAAISYEQYF. In nucleotides, the CDR3 is TGTGCCAGCAGCGTAGGTTTCTCACGGGCCGCGATTTCCTACGAGCAGTACTTC.

The rearrangement links TRBV9 to TRBJ2-5, with a possible D match to TRBD1 (6 bases). The CDR3 totals 17 residues. The V gene lost 3 bases and the J gene lost 5 bases, with 23 bases spanning the gap. The germline V gene encodes CDR1 SGDLS and CDR2 YYNGEE. CDR3 protein: CASSGELRDKRGETQYF. The CDR3, as DNA: TGTGCCAGCAGCGGAGAGCTCCGGGACAAACGAGGGGAGACCCAGTACTTC.

This chain uses TRBV4-3 with TRBJ2-7; D possibly uses TRBD1 or TRBD2 (6 bases each). The V end was cut by 5 bases, the J end by 6 bases, with 14 bases between. The CDR3 sequence is 13 residues long. Germline V lookup: CDR1 LGHNA, CDR2 YSLEER. The CDR3 loop is CASSSIGGGEQYF. Written as DNA, the CDR3 is TGCGCCAGCAGCTCAATAGGGGGAGGCGAGCAGTACTTC.

The chain carries TRBV4-2 and TRBJ1-6; TRBD1 is a possible D gene (6 bases). This CDR3 is built from 17 residues. Trimming removed 4 bases at V and 2 bases at J, with 15 bases between. The germline V gene encodes CDR1 LGHNA and CDR2 YNFKEQ. CDR3 residues: CASSPRMDSTYNSPLHF. The CDR3 DNA sequence: TGTGCCAGCAGCCCCCGGATGGACAGTACCTATAATTCACCCCTCCACTTT.

The rearrangement joins TRBV19 to TRBJ2-1, with 15 nucleotides matching TRBD2. Per germline, CDR1 LNHDA and CDR2 SQIVND (reference sequence). The CDR3 is 14 amino acids. V was pared by 5 bases and J by 15 bases, with 8 bases of the junction left unmatched. The CDR3 region is CASSLRTSGGAAFF. CDR3 bases: TGTGCCAGTAGTTTGAGGACTAGCGGGGGGGCGGCGTTCTTC.

This sequence joins TRBV7-6 and TRBJ1-1, with D perhaps TRBD1 (6 bases). This CDR3 region has 16 residues. CDR1 SGHVS and CDR2 FNYEAQ come from the germline V gene. Deletions cut 5 bases from V and 4 bases from J, with 20 bases between. In DNA, the CDR3 is TGTGCCAGCAGCCCTAGTATATTCAGGGGTAGCACTGAAGCTTTCTTT. Its protein is CASSPSIFRGSTEAFF.

This clone was observed a few times. The chain has TRBV30 and TRBJ1-1, with D maybe TRBD1 (5 bases). Trimming cost V 2 bases and J 1 base, with 5 bases left between them. The length of the CDR3 is 12 residues. Germline-derived CDR1 and CDR2 are GTSNPN and SVGIG (reference sequence). CDR3 in DNA: TGTGCCTGGAGTCAGGGGAACACTGAAGCTTTCTTT. Protein product: CAWSQGNTEAFF.

The V call is TRBV19, the J call TRBJ2-4; D not resolved. Germline lookup yields CDR1 LNHDA and CDR2 SQIVND (reference sequence). The V gene lost 4 bases and the J gene lost 3 bases, with 25 bases spanning the gap. This CDR3 has 19 amino acids. DNA for the CDR3: TGTGCCAGTAGTACAAACCCAGCAGGATCTGACCTAGTCAAAAACATTCAGTACTTC. Translating gives CASSTNPAGSDLVKNIQYF.

This rearrangement joins TRBV28 to TRBJ1-5, with D uncertain. The ends were cut back, 10 bases at V and 1 base at J, with 11 bases in the middle. From germline, CDR1 is MDHEN and CDR2 SYDVKM. This CDR3 spans 13 amino acids. For the CDR3, the DNA is TGTGCCACCGTAAGTAGGAGCAATCAGCCCCAGCATTTT. This sequence encodes CATVSRSNQPQHF.

This clone has a single count. The rearrangement joins TRBV18 to TRBJ2-2; 8 bases line up with TRBD1. J lost 0 bases, V lost 3 bases, and 3 bases had no gene match. The germline V gene has CDR1 KGHSH and CDR2 LQKENI. This CDR3 contains 16 residues. The CDR3 sequence is CASSPLDRANTGELFF. CDR3 nucleotides: TGTGCCAGCTCACCTTTGGACAGGGCGAACACCGGGGAGCTGTTTTTT.

This chain links TRBV4-1 with TRBJ2-4, with D maybe TRBD1 (6 bases). Trimming took off 3 bases at V and 5 bases at J, with 11 bases between the two ends. There are 14 residues in the CDR3. Germline V CDR1 and CDR2: MGHRA, YSYEKL. CDR3 loop: CASSQAKGENIQYF. The CDR3 DNA is TGCGCCAGCAGCCAGGCGAAGGGGGAAAACATTCAGTACTTC.

V usage is TRBV6-1 and J usage is TRBJ2-7, with D perhaps TRBD1 (6 bases). The germline V gene encodes CDR1 MNHNS and CDR2 SASEGT. The CDR3 has 14 amino acids. Trimming left V 5 bases short and J 2 bases short, with 13 bases between. This CDR3 reads CASSFPDSTYEQYF. The DNA for the CDR3 is TGTGCCAGCAGTTTTCCGGACAGTACCTACGAGCAGTACTTC.

The chain recombines TRBV5-4 with TRBJ1-2; the match to TRBD1 covers 8 bases. Germline CDR1 SGHNT, CDR2 YYREEE (reference sequence). The CDR3 consists of 15 residues. Trimming at V came to 4 bases and at J to 8 bases, leaving 13 bases not matched to a gene. CDR3 amino acids: CASSKRQGNGEGYTF. The CDR3 DNA reads as TGTGCCAGCAGCAAGAGACAGGGGAATGGGGAGGGCTACACCTTC.

The J gene is TRBJ2-5, the V gene TRBV5-6; D not resolved. Germline V lookup: CDR1 SGHDT, CDR2 YYEEEE. The CDR3 extends over 13 amino acids. V was trimmed by 1 base and J by 4 bases, leaving 8 bases between them. Written as DNA, the CDR3 is TGTGCCAGCAGCTTGCGGAACGGAGAGACCCAGTACTTC. Encoded protein: CASSLRNGETQYF.

The chain carries TRBV14 and TRBJ2-3; 7 bases match TRBD1. The CDR3 spans 15 residues. Germline CDR1 and CDR2: SGHDN and FVKESK. V dropped 1 base and J dropped 2; count of bases not matched to a gene: 3. This CDR3 is CASSQVDRATDTQYF. The CDR3 DNA is TGTGCCAGCAGCCAAGTCGACAGGGCCACAGATACGCAGTATTTT.

A few counts support this clone. The rearrangement joins TRBV7-9 to TRBJ1-1; D is ambiguous. Trimming took off 1 base at V and 5 bases at J, with 5 bases between the two ends. The V gene's germline CDR1 is SEHNR and CDR2 FQNEAQ (reference sequence). The CDR3 extends over 12 amino acids. CDR3 DNA: TGTGCCAGCAGCTTAGACGGTACTGAAGCTTTCTTT. Protein: CASSLDGTEAFF. Combining the CDR3 with reference TRBV7-9 and TRBJ1-1 gives the whole variable domain DTGVSQNPRHKITKRGQNVTFRCDPISEHNRLYWYRQTLGQGPEFLTYFQNEAQLEKSRLLSDRFSAERPKGSFSTLEIQRTEQGDSAMYLCASSLDGTEAFFGQGTRLTVV.

J is TRBJ1-2 and V is TRBV7-9; D gene uncertain. The CDR3 extends over 14 amino acids. V was pared by 5 bases and J by 7 bases, with 17 bases between. Germline values: CDR1 SEHNR, CDR2 FQNEAQ (reference sequence). CDR3 loop: CASSTPRTTAGYTF. CDR3 coding DNA: TGTGCCAGCAGCACACCCCGTACAACGGCTGGCTACACCTTC.